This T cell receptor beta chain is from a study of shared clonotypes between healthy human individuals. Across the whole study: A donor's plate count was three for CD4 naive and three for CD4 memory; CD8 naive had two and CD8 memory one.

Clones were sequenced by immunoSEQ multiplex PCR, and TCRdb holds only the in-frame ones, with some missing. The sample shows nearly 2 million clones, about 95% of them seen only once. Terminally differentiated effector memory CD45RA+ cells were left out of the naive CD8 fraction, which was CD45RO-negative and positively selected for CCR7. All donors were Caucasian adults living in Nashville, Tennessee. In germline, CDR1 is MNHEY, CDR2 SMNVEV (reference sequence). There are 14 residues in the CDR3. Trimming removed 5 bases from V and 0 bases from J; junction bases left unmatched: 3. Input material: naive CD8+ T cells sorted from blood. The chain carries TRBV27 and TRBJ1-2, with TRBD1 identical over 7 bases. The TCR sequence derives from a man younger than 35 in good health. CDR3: CASSTDRANYGYTF. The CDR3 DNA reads TGTGCCAGCAGTACAGACAGGGCTAACTATGGCTACACCTTC.